This T cell receptor beta chain appears in the sequencing data of a study of cytomegalovirus exposure and HLA in healthy donors. With 60 Vbeta and 13 Jbeta primers, the PCR was carried out. The protocol was immunoSEQ multiplex PCR, while the TCRdb copy is restricted to in-frame clones and leaves out a portion. The sample contains 100,000 or so clones, roughly 79% of which appear only once. This TCR was recovered from a male donor in good health and CMV-seronegative. Sequencing used PBMCs.

The DNA of the CDR3 is TGTGCCTGGAGTGTCATGTATGAGCAGTTCTTC. This encodes CAWSVMYEQFF. The chain carries TRBV30 and TRBJ2-1; D not certain. V was shortened by 0 bases and J by 8 bases, with 5 bases between the two germline ends. In germline, CDR1 is GTSNPN, CDR2 SVGIG (reference sequence). The CDR3 runs to 11 residues.